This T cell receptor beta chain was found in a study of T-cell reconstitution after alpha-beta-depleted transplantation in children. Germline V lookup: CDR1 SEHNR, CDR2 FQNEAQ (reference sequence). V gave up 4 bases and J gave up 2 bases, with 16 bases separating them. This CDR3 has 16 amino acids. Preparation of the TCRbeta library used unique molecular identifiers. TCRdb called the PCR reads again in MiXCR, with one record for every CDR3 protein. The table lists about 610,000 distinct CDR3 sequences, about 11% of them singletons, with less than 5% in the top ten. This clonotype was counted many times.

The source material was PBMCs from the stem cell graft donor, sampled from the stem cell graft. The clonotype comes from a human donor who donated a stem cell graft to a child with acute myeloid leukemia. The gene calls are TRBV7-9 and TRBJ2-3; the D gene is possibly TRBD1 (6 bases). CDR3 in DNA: TGTGCCAGCAGCTCCACCCAGGGACAACACACAGATACGCAGTATTTT. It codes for CASSSTQGQHTDTQYF.